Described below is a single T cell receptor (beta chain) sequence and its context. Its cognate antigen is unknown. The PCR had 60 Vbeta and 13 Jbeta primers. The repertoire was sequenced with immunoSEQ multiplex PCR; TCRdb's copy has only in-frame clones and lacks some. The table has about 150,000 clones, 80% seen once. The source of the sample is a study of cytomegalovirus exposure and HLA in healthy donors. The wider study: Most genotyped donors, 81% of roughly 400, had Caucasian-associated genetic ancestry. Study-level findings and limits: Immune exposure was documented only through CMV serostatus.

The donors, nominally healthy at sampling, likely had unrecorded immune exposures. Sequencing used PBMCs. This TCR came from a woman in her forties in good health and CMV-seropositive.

Written as DNA, the CDR3 is TGTGCCAGCAGCAAGGACTTGAACGTTATTGGTGAGCAGTTCTTC. Protein sequence: CASSKDLNVIGEQFF. This sequence joins TRBV5-6 and TRBJ2-1; D is possibly TRBD2 (5 bases). Germline CDR1 SGHDT, CDR2 YYEEEE. Trimming took 4 bases from V and 9 from J, leaving 20 bases between them. The length of the CDR3 is 15 residues.